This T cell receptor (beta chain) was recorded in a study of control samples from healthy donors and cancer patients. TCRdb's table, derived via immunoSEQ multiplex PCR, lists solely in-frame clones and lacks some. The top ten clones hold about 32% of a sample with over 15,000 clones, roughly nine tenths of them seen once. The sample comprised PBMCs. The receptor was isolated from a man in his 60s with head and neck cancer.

The chain's CDR3 is CASSLEAGINTEAFF. In DNA form, the CDR3 reads TGCGCCAGCAGCTTGGAGGCAGGGATTAACACTGAAGCTTTCTTT. This chain joins TRBV5-1 and TRBJ1-1; D possibly corresponds to TRBD1 (5 bases). Germline CDR1 and CDR2: SGHRS and YFSETQ. Trimming pared 0 bases from V and 2 bases from J, leaving 11 bases between. This CDR3 is built from 15 residues.